The present entry profiles one T cell receptor beta chain with its context. The antigen is unknown. The CDR3 contains 16 residues. CDR1 is SGHTA and CDR2 is FQGNSA in the germline V gene. With 5 bases removed from V and 6 bases from J, the gap between germline ends came to 20 bases. This entry belongs to a study of cytomegalovirus exposure and HLA in healthy donors. Study background: As released early, the data held 80 million to 90 million unique TCRs from HLA-typed donors. Whole-study results and caveats: Analyzed later, association rates of TCRs varied across HLA loci, with DRB1 most and HLA-C fewest. With later analysis, a missense DCLRE1C variant became linked to TCR beta V- and J-gene trimming.

The PCR was carried out with 60 Vbeta primers and 13 Jbeta primers. This table comes from immunoSEQ multiplex PCR, and its TCRdb copy is limited to in-frame clones, with some not included. Among 60,000 to 70,000 clones listed, 70% to 85% were seen once. The donors (healthy individuals) were bone marrow donors. This TCR was sampled from a woman in her thirties in good health and CMV-seronegative. The material sequenced was PBMCs. The chain joins TRBV7-2 to TRBJ2-1; a weak D match, TRBD1 (7 bases). The CDR3 nucleotides read TGTGCCAGCAGCCCCCCGGGACTCCCAGGGGGCAATGAGCAGTTCTTC. This encodes CASSPPGLPGGNEQFF.